These 18 T cell receptor beta chains were sequenced from one sample in a study of identical twins. TCRdb redid the calling of the 5' RACE reads with MiXCR, one entry per CDR3 protein. This repertoire shows approximately 630,000 distinct CDR3 sequences, under 8.5% found once; its top ten account for roughly 1.5%. These data are also associated with another study on yellow fever vaccine responses in identical twins.

Sequencing was done on a sample of PBMCs. These receptors originate from a woman aged 18 to 35 in good health.

Ten or more counts support this clonotype. The chain carries TRBV12-3 or TRBV12-4 and TRBJ2-7, with TRBD1 matching 7 bases. The CDR3 is 15 amino acids. Trimming cost V 3 bases and J 5 bases; bases outside gene matches: 10. CDR3 amino acids: CASSFPNGQADEQYF. The CDR3 DNA is TGTGCCAGCAGTTTCCCCAATGGACAGGCTGACGAGCAGTACTTC.

This clonotype was seen a few times. The chain employs TRBV27 and TRBJ2-7; 7 positions match TRBD1. Trimming cost V 3 bases and J 7 bases; bases outside gene matches: 9. Germline V lookup: CDR1 MNHEY, CDR2 SMNVEV (reference sequence). The CDR3 contains 14 residues. CDR3 in amino acids: CASSFETGRREQYF. In DNA, the CDR3 is TGTGCCAGCAGTTTCGAGACAGGGCGTCGGGAGCAGTACTTC.

This clonotype was counted many times. The chain combines TRBV7-3 with TRBJ2-1, with 12 positions matching TRBD2. Germline values: CDR1 SGHTA, CDR2 FQGTGA. The V and J ends lost 5 bases and 8 bases, in that order; junction bases with no gene match: 7. The length of the CDR3 is 15 residues. The CDR3 spells CASSVTSGSIYEQFF. Here the CDR3 DNA reads TGTGCCAGCAGCGTGACTAGCGGGAGTATCTATGAGCAGTTCTTC.

This clonotype came up a few times. This chain links TRBV7-7 with TRBJ2-5; D is perhaps TRBD1 (6 bases). Looked up from germline, CDR1 is SSHAT and CDR2 is FNYEAQ (reference sequence). V was cut by 5 bases and J by 3 bases, with 13 bases left in between. This CDR3 contains 14 residues. DNA of the CDR3: TGTGCCAGCAGCCACATAGGACAGAAAGAGACCCAGTACTTC. It specifies CASSHIGQKETQYF.

This clonotype was detected ten times or more. V gene TRBV24-1 combines with J gene TRBJ1-2, with 7 bases identical to TRBD1. V lost 4 bases and J lost 3; bases outside the gene matches: 7. The CDR3 is 15 amino acids. Per germline, CDR1 KGHDR and CDR2 SFDVKD. For the CDR3, the DNA is TGTGCCACCAGTGACGGGACAGCCCCATACTATGGCTACACCTTC. Its protein is CATSDGTAPYYGYTF.

This chain uses TRBV11-2 with TRBJ2-7, with D unresolved. Germline V gene lookup returns CDR1 SGHAT and CDR2 FQNNGV. This CDR3 is 15 amino acids long. V shed 0 bases and J shed 0 bases, with 9 bases lying between them. The CDR3 nucleotides are TGTGCCAGCAGCTTAGATCACCTAAGCTCCTACGAGCAGTACGTC. Translated, it gives CASSLDHLSSYEQYV.

The chain has TRBV3-1 and TRBJ2-7; TRBD1 matches at 7 bases. V lost 0 bases, J lost 10 bases, and 6 bases stayed unmatched. The germline CDR1 and CDR2 sequences are LGHDT and YNNKEL (reference sequence). The CDR3 runs 13 residues. The CDR3 here is CASSQDHRGRQYF. For the CDR3, the DNA is TGTGCCAGCAGCCAAGACCACAGGGGTCGTCAGTACTTC.

The gene calls are TRBV5-1 and TRBJ2-7; perhaps TRBD2 as D (7 bases). Germline V CDR1 and CDR2: SGHRS, YFSETQ. The CDR3 consists of 15 residues. Trimming removed 3 bases from V and 3 bases from J, with 16 bases in between. The CDR3 nucleotides are TGCGCCAGCAGCTCCACGGGCGGGGGCTTCTACGAGCAGTACTTC. Its translation: CASSSTGGGFYEQYF.

The V call is TRBV5-1, the J call TRBJ2-7; a weak D match, TRBD1 (5 bases). The germline V gene has CDR1 SGHRS and CDR2 YFSETQ. V dropped 1 base and J dropped 6 bases, with 14 bases sitting between them. This CDR3 has 14 residues. CDR3 in amino acids: CASSLYPGSGEQYF. The DNA of the CDR3 is TGCGCCAGCAGCTTGTATCCAGGGTCTGGCGAGCAGTACTTC.

V gene TRBV5-1 combines with J gene TRBJ2-1; TRBD1 matches 9 bases. This CDR3 region has 15 residues. Germline loops: CDR1 SGHRS, CDR2 YFSETQ. The trim removed 4 bases at V and 7 bases at J, leaving 9 bases unmatched. The CDR3 DNA sequence: TGCGCCAGCAGCCCGGTTTTGGACAGGGGTAATGAGCAGTTCTTC. This gives the protein CASSPVLDRGNEQFF. Full variable domain (remainder filled in from reference TRBV5-1 and TRBJ2-1): KAGVTQTPRYLIKTRGQQVTLSCSPISGHRSVSWYQQTPGQGLQFLFEYFSETQRNKGNFPGRFSGRQFSNSRSEMNVSTLELGDSALYLCASSPVLDRGNEQFFGPGTRLTVL.

This clonotype occurred many times. Here the CDR3 DNA reads TGTGCCAGCAGTTTCACTTCTGCGGGAAACAATGAGCAGTTCTTC. Encoded protein: CASSFTSAGNNEQFF. This sequence joins TRBV12-3 or TRBV12-4 and TRBJ2-1; maybe TRBD2 (6 bases). The CDR3 totals 15 residues. V was clipped by 3 bases and J by 5 bases, with 14 bases between them.

In its sample, this clonotype was seen many times. V is TRBV5-1 and J is TRBJ2-3, with D perhaps TRBD1 (5 bases). CDR1 is SGHRS and CDR2 is YFSETQ in the germline V gene. V lost 4 bases, J lost 3 bases, and 12 bases lay in between. The CDR3 runs to 14 residues. The CDR3 loop is CASSMMGPTDTQYF. The CDR3 DNA reads TGCGCCAGCAGCATGATGGGGCCGACAGATACGCAGTATTTT.

This clonotype was seen many times. This sequence joins TRBV29-1 and TRBJ2-7; a possible D gene is TRBD1 (6 bases). Per germline, CDR1 SQVTM and CDR2 ANQGSEA. The CDR3 contains 13 residues. The V and J ends lost 4 bases and 0 bases respectively, with 10 bases between them. CDR3 region: CSVGQAFSYEQYF. The CDR3 DNA is TGCAGCGTTGGACAGGCCTTCTCCTACGAGCAGTACTTC.

The rearrangement joins TRBV6-4 to TRBJ2-1; 9 nucleotides agree with TRBD2. From germline, CDR1 is MRHNA and CDR2 SNTAGT. The CDR3 is 15 amino acids. The V gene end was trimmed by 0 bases and the J gene end by 8 bases; junction bases not matched to a gene: 5. The CDR3 protein is CASSDSGGGADEQFF. The CDR3 nucleotides read TGTGCCAGCAGTGACTCCGGCGGGGGGGCAGATGAGCAGTTCTTC.

The chain carries TRBV19 and TRBJ2-1; no clear D gene. Germline loops: CDR1 LNHDA, CDR2 SQIVND (reference sequence). Trimming shortened V by 4 bases and J by 10 bases, and 11 bases separated the two germline ends. The CDR3 has 12 amino acids. CDR3 amino acids: CASSNSPIEQFF. The CDR3 nucleotides read TGTGCCAGTAGTAACAGCCCTATCGAGCAGTTCTTC.

This clonotype was detected ten times or more. This chain joins TRBV15 and TRBJ2-2; D could derive from TRBD1 or TRBD2 (5 bases each). CDR1 is LNHNV and CDR2 is YYDKDF in the germline V gene (reference sequence). V lost 0 bases and J lost 8, with 16 bases in between. This CDR3 is built from 16 residues. The CDR3 region has the DNA TGTGCCACCAGCAGAGATTCGCCGGGACCGACGGGGGAGCTGTTTTTT. Its translation is CATSRDSPGPTGELFF. Drawing the rest from reference TRBV15 and TRBJ2-2, the complete variable domain is DAMVIQNPRYQVTQFGKPVTLSCSQTLNHNVMYWYQQKSSQAPKLLFHYYDKDFNNEADTPDNFQSRRPNTSFCFLDIRSPGLGDTAMYLCATSRDSPGPTGELFFGEGSRLTVL.

This chain links TRBV18 with TRBJ2-3, with 7 nucleotides matching TRBD1. V shed 1 base, J shed 4 bases, and the junction held 2 bases outside the gene matches. Germline CDR1 is KGHSH and CDR2 is LQKENI. The CDR3 contains 14 residues. CDR3 in DNA: TGTGCCAGCTCACCACAGGGGGCAGCAGATACGCAGTATTTT. The encoded protein is CASSPQGAADTQYF.

The chain joins TRBV12-3 or TRBV12-4 to TRBJ2-1; maybe TRBD2 (6 bases). V shed 3 bases and J shed 4 bases, with 13 bases lying between them. CDR3 length equals 15 residues. CDR3 protein: CASSLGRGEYNEQFF. The DNA for the CDR3 is TGTGCCAGCAGTTTGGGGCGGGGAGAGTACAATGAGCAGTTCTTC.